A single sample is the source of the 23 T cell receptor beta chains below, sequenced in a study of beta chain features in type 1 diabetes. Sequencing targeted expressed TCRB transcripts, as all isolated RNA had been reverse transcribed. The protocol was immunoSEQ multiplex PCR, while the TCRdb copy is restricted to in-frame clones and leaves out a portion. The data contain 500,000 to 800,000 clones, over 10% of them singletons. Study-wide points: Type 1 diabetes patients had TCRB CDR3s that were shorter (moderately but significantly so) in all four CD4+ subsets.

These TCRs' antigens remain unknown. The sequencing sample was made of naive CD4+ T cells from blood. The receptors stem from a man younger than 40 with type 1 diabetes.

This clone was counted a few times. The sample contains more than one DNA sequence encoding this CDR3. This sequence joins TRBV7-2 and TRBJ2-4; TRBD1 matches at 8 bases. The CDR3 loop spans 16 amino acids. Germline trimming cut 5 bases from V and 0 bases from J; bases unmatched to any gene: 6. The V gene's germline CDR1 is SGHTA and CDR2 FQGNSA. This CDR3 is CASSPRTGLAKNIQYF. CDR3 sequence (DNA): TGTGCCAGCAGCCCCAGGACAGGGTTAGCCAAAAACATTCAGTACTTC.

This clone was found a few times. This sequence joins TRBV30 and TRBJ1-5, with TRBD1 as a possible D gene (6 bases). Trimming removed 5 bases at V and 1 base at J, with 12 bases between. Germline loops: CDR1 GTSNPN, CDR2 SVGIG (reference sequence). The CDR3 covers 14 residues. The CDR3 DNA follows: TGTGCCTGGTCTCGGGACACCAGCAATCAGCCCCAGCATTTT. Amino acid sequence: CAWSRDTSNQPQHF. Using reference TRBV30 and TRBJ1-5 for the parts outside the CDR3, the full variable domain is SQTIHQWPATLVQPVGSPLSLECTVEGTSNPNLYWYRQAAGRGLQLLFYSVGIGQISSEVPQNLSASRPQDRQFILSSKKLLLSDSGFYLCAWSRDTSNQPQHFGDGTRLSIL.

The rearrangement links TRBV11-2 to TRBJ1-2; D gene unclear. The ends were cut back, 1 base at V and 5 bases at J, with 8 bases in the middle. The CDR3 contains 13 residues. Germline loops: CDR1 SGHAT, CDR2 FQNNGV. The CDR3 DNA sequence: TGTGCCAGCAGCTTAGTAGCGGGGTATGGCTACACCTTC. Its translation is CASSLVAGYGYTF. Using reference TRBV11-2 and TRBJ1-2 for the parts outside the CDR3, the full variable domain is EAGVAQSPRYKIIEKRQSVAFWCNPISGHATLYWYQQILGQGPKLLIQFQNNGVVDDSQLPKDRFSAERLKGVDSTLKIQPAKLEDSAVYLCASSLVAGYGYTFGSGTRLTVV.

The chain has TRBV7-2 and TRBJ2-7, with 12 bases lining up with TRBD2. Germline trimming cut 0 bases from V and 2 bases from J; bases unmatched to any gene: 11. CDR1 and CDR2 (germline): SGHTA, FQGNSA. The CDR3 totals 19 residues. The CDR3 sequence is CASSLALLAGGPYTYEQYF. As DNA, the CDR3 is TGTGCCAGCAGCTTAGCCCTACTAGCGGGGGGCCCATACACCTACGAGCAGTACTTC.

This clone was seen a few times. The chain links TRBV4-2 to TRBJ2-1, with D possibly TRBD2 on 6 matching bases. CDR3 size: 16 residues. Trimming stripped 6 bases from V and 0 bases from J, with 15 bases between. The V gene's germline CDR1 is LGHNA and CDR2 YNFKEQ. The DNA of the CDR3 is TGTGCCAGCAGTGCCGAGGGAGGAAGCTCCTACAATGAGCAGTTCTTC. This sequence encodes CASSAEGGSSYNEQFF.

This clone turned up a few times. The V call is TRBV6-5, the J call TRBJ1-2, with D perhaps matching TRBD1 (5 bases). This CDR3 has 13 amino acids. Between the trimmed V and J ends, which lost 0 bases and 5 bases, there was a span of 7 bases. Germline V gene data show CDR1 as MNHEY and CDR2 as SVGAGI. CDR3 sequence: CASSYSTVYGYTF. Here the CDR3 DNA reads TGTGCCAGCAGTTACTCGACAGTATATGGCTACACCTTC.

The chain uses TRBV7-2 and TRBJ2-7; D not resolved. This CDR3 has 12 residues. The germline CDR1 and CDR2 sequences are SGHTA and FQGNSA. V lost 0 bases, J lost 6 bases, and 6 bases lay in between. For the CDR3, the DNA is TGTGCCAGCAGCTTAGCAGGGCTCGAGCAGTACTTC. It encodes CASSLAGLEQYF.

This chain links TRBV28 with TRBJ2-2, with D perhaps matching TRBD1 or TRBD2 (5 bases each). This CDR3 is built from 16 residues. Trimming took off 4 bases at V and 4 bases at J, with 16 bases between the two ends. Germline V gene sequence: CDR1 MDHEN, CDR2 SYDVKM. This CDR3 is CASSSGGRAGTGELFF. The DNA of the CDR3 is TGTGCCAGCAGTTCGGGTGGCAGGGCGGGCACCGGGGAGCTGTTTTTT.

The rearrangement links TRBV18 to TRBJ2-3; 10 bases align to TRBD1. This CDR3 is built from 20 residues. Germline assignment: CDR1 KGHSH and CDR2 LQKENI. The junction had 16 bases not matched to a gene; V was cut back by 2 bases and J by 2 bases. The CDR3 loop reads CASSPVRDRGHPGATDTQYF. In DNA form, the CDR3 reads TGTGCCAGCTCACCAGTTCGGGACAGGGGTCATCCGGGGGCCACAGATACGCAGTATTTT.

This clone has just a few counts. This rearrangement joins TRBV4-1 to TRBJ1-5, with TRBD1 as a possible D gene (5 bases). V was clipped by 1 base and J by 5 bases, with 12 bases between them. The length of the CDR3 is 15 residues. CDR1 is MGHRA and CDR2 is YSYEKL in the germline V gene. Written as DNA, the CDR3 is TGCGCCAGCAGCCAAGTCGGGACTGCTCATCAGCCCCAGCATTTT. Translated, it gives CASSQVGTAHQPQHF.

This clone was counted a few times. The V and J genes are TRBV10-3 and TRBJ2-7; 8 nucleotides agree with TRBD1. Germline CDR1 reads ENHRY; CDR2 reads SYGVKD. The junction had 4 bases not matched to a gene; V was cut back by 3 bases and J by 0 bases. The CDR3 sequence is 15 residues long. The CDR3 loop is CAISESQGASYEQYF. For the CDR3, the DNA is TGTGCCATCAGTGAAAGTCAGGGGGCCTCCTACGAGCAGTACTTC.

The chain recombines TRBV29-1 with TRBJ2-7, with 7 bases identical to TRBD2. Germline V gene sequence: CDR1 SQVTM, CDR2 ANQGSEA. The CDR3 is 13 amino acids. The V gene end was trimmed by 1 base and the J gene end by 3 bases; junction bases not matched to a gene: 3. CDR3 in amino acids: CSVEAWGGYEQYF. The CDR3 nucleotides read TGCAGCGTTGAAGCCTGGGGGGGCTACGAGCAGTACTTC.

This clone was found a few times. The chain joins TRBV11-2 to TRBJ2-7, with D hard to call. Germline CDR1 is SGHAT and CDR2 is FQNNGV. The V end was cut by 7 bases, the J end by 2 bases, with 15 bases between. The CDR3 extends over 14 amino acids. The CDR3 is CASTLTGPAYEQYF. Written as DNA, the CDR3 is TGTGCCAGCACCTTGACCGGACCAGCCTACGAGCAGTACTTC.

This clone was observed a handful of times. The chain is built from TRBV11-1 and TRBJ2-2, with a weak D call TRBD1 (6 bases). Germline V gene sequence: CDR1 SGHAT, CDR2 FQDESV (reference sequence). V was pared by 5 bases and J by 0 bases, with 10 bases between. CDR3 length equals 15 residues. As DNA, the CDR3 is TGTGCCAGCAGCGCTGGGACACCGAACACCGGGGAGCTGTTTTTT. Translating gives CASSAGTPNTGELFF.

This chain connects TRBV18 to TRBJ2-7; D gene uncertain. Germline lookup yields CDR1 KGHSH and CDR2 LQKENI. The CDR3 has 13 residues. The germline V and J ends were trimmed by 0 bases and 5 bases, with 8 bases remaining between them. CDR3 nucleotide sequence: TGTGCCAGCTCACCACCAGGGCGGAACGAGCAGTACTTC. It codes for CASSPPGRNEQYF.

The CDR3 bases are TGTGCCAGCAGCTTAGCGTCGGAGGACCCAAGAGTAGGTGGCTACACCTTC. It codes for CASSLASEDPRVGGYTF. V and J are TRBV7-2 and TRBJ1-2; no definite D call. The CDR3 sequence is 17 residues long. Germline CDR1 reads SGHTA; CDR2 reads FQGNSA. V shed 0 bases and J shed 7 bases, with 21 bases lying between them.

V is TRBV5-1 and J is TRBJ2-5, with TRBD2 matching over 9 bases. The trim removed 1 base at V and 0 bases at J, leaving 4 bases unmatched. CDR3 length: 16 amino acids. In germline, CDR1 is SGHRS, CDR2 YFSETQ. In DNA form, the CDR3 reads TGCGCCAGCAGCTTGTTCTCTAGCGGGGACCAAGAGACCCAGTACTTC. It is translated as CASSLFSSGDQETQYF.

The chain employs TRBV7-9 and TRBJ2-7; TRBD2 is a possible D gene (5 bases). CDR3 length equals 15 residues. Germline V lookup: CDR1 SEHNR, CDR2 FQNEAQ (reference sequence). Trimming cost V 2 bases and J 5 bases, with 16 bases left between them. The CDR3: CASSLSGILAHEQYF. The CDR3, as DNA: TGTGCCAGCAGCTTATCAGGTATCCTAGCCCACGAGCAGTACTTC.

This clone was seen a handful of times. The V gene is TRBV7-9, the J gene TRBJ2-3; no clear D gene. This CDR3 contains 13 residues. Trimming removed 6 bases at V and 3 bases at J, with 10 bases between. Germline V lookup: CDR1 SEHNR, CDR2 FQNEAQ (reference sequence). The CDR3 DNA sequence: TGTGCCAGCAGGCCTAACACTACAGATACGCAGTATTTT. Its translation is CASRPNTTDTQYF.

A few counts support this clone. The rearrangement joins TRBV10-3 to TRBJ1-2, with 11 nucleotides matching TRBD1. CDR1 and CDR2 (germline): ENHRY, SYGVKD. V was pared by 8 bases and J by 6 bases, with 2 bases of the junction left unmatched. The CDR3 spans 12 residues. CDR3 nucleotide sequence: TGTGCCATCTGGGACAGGGGGGATGGCTACACCTTC. This gives the protein CAIWDRGDGYTF.

J is TRBJ1-2 and V is TRBV5-1; D remains ambiguous. Germline V gene sequence: CDR1 SGHRS, CDR2 YFSETQ. There are 15 residues in the CDR3. With 5 bases removed from V and 0 bases from J, the gap between germline ends came to 14 bases. CDR3 coding DNA: TGCGCCAGCAGGTTAAACTCATGGACTAACTATGGCTACACCTTC. This codes for CASRLNSWTNYGYTF. The variable domain in full, completed from reference TRBV5-1 and TRBJ1-2, reads KAGVTQTPRYLIKTRGQQVTLSCSPISGHRSVSWYQQTPGQGLQFLFEYFSETQRNKGNFPGRFSGRQFSNSRSEMNVSTLELGDSALYLCASRLNSWTNYGYTFGSGTRLTVV.

V is TRBV6-1 and J is TRBJ1-6; no clear D. V was clipped by 3 bases and J by 11 bases, with 20 bases between them. The CDR3 extends over 16 amino acids. CDR1 is MNHNS, CDR2 SASEGT, per germline. The CDR3: CASSDQAQLAAAPLHF. The DNA of the CDR3 is TGTGCCAGCAGTGACCAGGCCCAGTTGGCCGCGGCACCCCTCCACTTT.

This clone occurred many times. The genes are TRBV21-1 and TRBJ1-3; the table calls TRBD1, which could not be checked here. TRBV21-1 is designated a pseudogene. The CDR3 is made up of 15 amino acids. CDR3 sequence reads: CASSLQDNSGNTIYF. DNA of the CDR3: TGTGCCAGCAGCCTTCAGGACAACTCTGGAAACACCATATATTTT.